This TCR beta chain was observed in a study of OX40 agonist ivuxolimab in advanced cancers. On this clone itself: What it recognizes is unknown.

Study results and caveats: People who partly responded at 0.1-3.0 mg/kg had some of the least clonal expansion seen.

The V and J ends lost 8 bases and 7 bases, in that order; junction bases with no gene match: 15. This CDR3 is built from 17 residues. The V gene's germline CDR1 is MNHEY and CDR2 SMNVEV (reference sequence). Only in-frame clones appear in the TCRdb table, and some are missing; sequencing was by immunoSEQ multiplex PCR. The sample has 30,000 to 40,000 clones, roughly 90% seen once. The sample here was CD4+ or CD8+ T cells sorted from blood, taken in a trial of the OX40 agonist ivuxolimab. The origin of this receptor is an adult with an advanced solid tumor such as melanoma, head and neck, liver or kidney cancer. The chain carries TRBV27 and TRBJ2-2; 11 bases align to TRBD2. This CDR3 reads CASAPGSGRGSDGELFF. CDR3 DNA: TGTGCCAGCGCCCCGGGTAGCGGGAGGGGAAGTGACGGGGAGCTGTTTTTT.